These 20 T cell receptor beta chains were all obtained from the same sample, sequenced in a study of cytomegalovirus exposure and HLA in healthy donors. With 60 Vbeta and 13 Jbeta primers, the PCR was carried out. Sequencing was performed with immunoSEQ multiplex PCR; in TCRdb, only in-frame clones are kept and a portion is missing. The data show 75,000 to 90,000 clones, roughly 80% seen once. The sequenced sample was PBMCs. Receptor source: a human donor in good health.

This chain links TRBV4-3 with TRBJ2-7; D possibly corresponds to TRBD2 (7 bases). Germline V lookup: CDR1 LGHNA, CDR2 YSLEER. The V gene lost 8 bases and the J gene lost 3 bases, with 17 bases spanning the gap. This CDR3 comprises 14 residues. CDR3 sequence (DNA): TGCGCCAGCTCCCCGGGGGGCGAAAACTACGAGCAGTACTTC. Translating gives CASSPGGENYEQYF.

CDR3 protein: CAWSRPPGQETQYF. CDR3 DNA sequence: TGTGCCTGGAGTCGTCCCCCGGGCCAAGAGACCCAGTACTTC. The chain is built from TRBV30 and TRBJ2-5; D not certain. Germline values: CDR1 GTSNPN, CDR2 SVGIG (reference sequence). Trimming removed 2 bases at V and 1 base at J, with 11 bases between. The CDR3 runs to 14 residues.

This chain connects TRBV5-4 to TRBJ2-7, with TRBD1 matching over 7 bases. The CDR3 consists of 14 residues. Germline V gene data show CDR1 as SGHNT and CDR2 as YYREEE (reference sequence). Trimming at V came to 4 bases and at J to 1 base, leaving 5 bases not matched to a gene. CDR3 amino acids: CASSPPGQSYEQYF. CDR3 coding DNA: TGTGCCAGCAGCCCTCCGGGACAGTCCTACGAGCAGTACTTC.

This clone was found once. This sequence joins TRBV19 and TRBJ2-1, with a possible D match to TRBD1 (5 bases). Trimming cost V 3 bases and J 2 bases, with 11 bases left between them. The CDR3 totals 15 residues. Germline CDR1 reads LNHDA; CDR2 reads SQIVND (reference sequence). CDR3 bases: TGTGCCAGTAGTATGAAGGGGCAGACCTACAATGAGCAGTTCTTC. Its translation is CASSMKGQTYNEQFF.

The chain uses TRBV5-1 and TRBJ2-5, with a possible D match to TRBD1 (6 bases). The V gene lost 4 bases and the J gene lost 3 bases, with 10 bases spanning the gap. CDR3 length equals 13 residues. CDR1 is SGHRS and CDR2 is YFSETQ in the germline V gene. The CDR3 coding sequence is TGCGCCAGCAGCCGGACAGTTGAAGAGACCCAGTACTTC. This sequence encodes CASSRTVEETQYF.

This rearrangement joins TRBV4-1 to TRBJ1-2; TRBD1 matches at 9 bases. The CDR3 is 17 amino acids. The germline V gene encodes CDR1 MGHRA and CDR2 YSYEKL. Germline trimming cut 0 bases from V and 4 bases from J; bases unmatched to any gene: 9. CDR3 DNA sequence: TGCGCCAGCAGCCAAGATTCCGGGACAGGGCAGAGCTATGGCTACACCTTC. Translated, it gives CASSQDSGTGQSYGYTF.

Of note for this clone: Sequence at one end of the junction differs from germline and may be a read error. The chain uses TRBV5-6 and TRBJ1-2; D is uncertain. The CDR3 length is 11 residues. From germline, CDR1 is SGHDT and CDR2 YYEEEE. The CDR3 spells CASSWEGGYPF. The CDR3 DNA reads as TGTGCCAGCAGCTGGGAGGGTGGCTACCCCTTC.

The chain carries TRBV7-2 and TRBJ1-5; the D gene is possibly TRBD1 (6 bases). The CDR3 consists of 15 residues. The germline V gene has CDR1 SGHTA and CDR2 FQGNSA. V lost 5 bases to trimming and J lost 4 bases, with 15 bases between them. CDR3 in amino acids: CASSKNRDINQPQHF. The CDR3 bases are TGTGCCAGCAGCAAAAACAGGGATATTAATCAGCCCCAGCATTTT.

This chain uses TRBV4-3 with TRBJ1-1; D gene unclear. V was cut by 0 bases and J by 5 bases, with 13 bases left in between. Germline V CDR1 and CDR2: LGHNA, YSLEER. The CDR3 totals 15 residues. The CDR3 loop is CASSQDKRPGTEAFF. The CDR3 DNA sequence: TGCGCCAGCAGCCAAGATAAGAGGCCGGGGACTGAAGCTTTCTTT.

The rearrangement links TRBV4-1 to TRBJ1-5; 7 nucleotides align to TRBD1. The junction had 4 bases not matched to a gene; V was cut back by 0 bases and J by 5 bases. CDR1 is MGHRA, CDR2 YSYEKL, per germline. This CDR3 contains 15 residues. This CDR3 is CASSQDAGTDQPQHF. The CDR3 coding sequence is TGCGCCAGCAGCCAAGATGCCGGGACAGATCAGCCCCAGCATTTT.

CDR3 DNA: TGTGCCAGCAGCGAGACAGCCATGAACACTGAAGCTTTCTTT. As protein: CASSETAMNTEAFF. This chain uses TRBV27 with TRBJ1-1; a possible D gene is TRBD1 (5 bases). Trimming left V 6 bases short and J 0 bases short, with 11 bases between. The CDR3 covers 14 residues. The germline V gene has CDR1 MNHEY and CDR2 SMNVEV (reference sequence).

The chain recombines TRBV6-5 with TRBJ2-7; TRBD1 matches at 9 bases. Per germline, CDR1 MNHEY and CDR2 SVGAGI. The CDR3 is 14 residues long. V was pared by 6 bases and J by 2 bases, with 5 bases of the junction left unmatched. CDR3 in amino acids: CASSSGTGPYEQYF. The CDR3 region has the DNA TGTGCCAGCAGCTCCGGGACAGGGCCCTACGAGCAGTACTTC.

This clone occurred once. V and J are TRBV7-9 and TRBJ1-1, with a possible D match to TRBD1 (5 bases). There are 17 residues in the CDR3. Germline V lookup: CDR1 SEHNR, CDR2 FQNEAQ (reference sequence). V shed 5 bases and J shed 4 bases, with 23 bases lying between them. This CDR3 is CASSLGAGQTRGTEAFF. In DNA form, the CDR3 reads TGTGCCAGCAGCCTAGGGGCAGGTCAGACTCGGGGCACTGAAGCTTTCTTT.

The J gene is TRBJ1-4, the V gene TRBV27; 11 bases align to TRBD1. The CDR3 has 14 amino acids. In germline, CDR1 is MNHEY, CDR2 SMNVEV (reference sequence). Germline trimming cut 6 bases from V and 8 bases from J; bases unmatched to any gene: 5. Here the CDR3 DNA reads TGTGCCAGCAGCCGGGACAGGGGGGAAGAAAAACTGTTTTTT. It specifies CASSRDRGEEKLFF.

Remarks on this clone: The junction departs from the called germline gene at one end, perhaps through a read error. The genes are TRBV7-7 and TRBJ2-7; 10 positions agree with TRBD2. Germline CDR1 and CDR2: SSHAT and FNYEAQ (reference sequence). The CDR3 sequence is 14 residues long. CDR3 nucleotide sequence: TGTGCTAGCAGGTCCACTAGCGGGGTCTACGAGCAGTACTTC. This translates into CASRSTSGVYEQYF.

The gene calls are TRBV4-1 and TRBJ2-7, with 11 nucleotides matching TRBD2. After removal of 3 bases from V and 5 bases from J, the junction contained 0 bases not matched to a gene. Germline V gene sequence: CDR1 MGHRA, CDR2 YSYEKL. The CDR3 consists of 13 residues. CDR3: CASSQGLADEQYF. CDR3 bases: TGCGCCAGCAGCCAGGGACTAGCGGACGAGCAGTACTTC.

The CDR3 here is CASSGRTGGNQPQHF. The CDR3 bases are TGTGCCAGCAGTGGCCGGACAGGGGGCAATCAGCCCCAGCATTTT. This chain connects TRBV6-5 to TRBJ1-5; 9 bases are a match to TRBD1. V was pared by 5 bases and J by 2 bases, with 4 bases of the junction left unmatched. In germline, CDR1 is MNHEY, CDR2 SVGAGI. The CDR3 contains 15 residues.

V gene TRBV4-3 combines with J gene TRBJ1-5; D remains ambiguous. This CDR3 is built from 15 residues. With 4 bases removed from V and 2 bases from J, the gap between germline ends came to 12 bases. Germline V lookup: CDR1 LGHNA, CDR2 YSLEER. This CDR3 reads CASSRVYGGNQPQHF. Here the CDR3 DNA reads TGCGCCAGCAGCCGAGTATACGGGGGCAATCAGCCCCAGCATTTT.

V gene TRBV9 combines with J gene TRBJ2-1, with D perhaps matching TRBD2 (6 bases). There are 15 residues in the CDR3. V lost 1 base, J lost 3 bases, and 11 bases lay in between. CDR1 and CDR2 (germline): SGDLS, YYNGEE. Written as DNA, the CDR3 is TGTGCCAGCAGCGTATCCGGCGGGGTCTACAATGAGCAGTTCTTC. Protein sequence: CASSVSGGVYNEQFF.

The rearrangement uses TRBV10-2 and TRBJ2-7; D unclear. Trimming removed 4 bases at V and 7 bases at J, with 14 bases between. Germline lookup yields CDR1 WSHSY and CDR2 SAAADI. The CDR3 sequence is 13 residues long. The CDR3 nucleotides are TGCGCCAGCAGTGGTTCTAGGCTTGTGGAGCAGTACTTC. This encodes CASSGSRLVEQYF.